This T cell receptor (beta chain) emerged from a study of blood T cell repertoires in COVID-19. Overall study context: From T cells, B-cell-depleted T cells, or PBMCs came the material, which was cDNA or gDNA.

V dropped 0 bases and J dropped 6 bases, with 10 bases sitting between them. Germline V lookup: CDR1 SGHRS, CDR2 YFSETQ. The CDR3 is made up of 13 amino acids. Under the authors' procedure: By means of reference gene primer amplification, nucleated cell counts were estimated. The protocol was immunoSEQ multiplex PCR, while the TCRdb copy is restricted to in-frame clones and leaves out a portion. That table supplies the V and J calls and clone size; D and trimming were determined from the DNA. The repertoire holds 450,000 to 500,000 clones, roughly 87% seen once, with roughly 0.7% in the top ten. Participant-given clinical history determined each cohort assignment. Either two negative PCRs, clearance, or symptom resolution qualified Cohort 3 donors as recovered.

This TCR was recovered from a woman in her late teens or twenties who had recovered from COVID-19. Sequencing input: PBMCs or T cells enriched from blood (not recorded which). The rearrangement links TRBV5-1 to TRBJ2-7, with D perhaps TRBD2 (6 bases). The CDR3 DNA reads TGCGCCAGCAGCTTGGCGGCGGGGACCGAGCAGTACTTC. It is translated as CASSLAAGTEQYF. The full variable domain, rest sourced from reference TRBV5-1 and TRBJ2-7, is KAGVTQTPRYLIKTRGQQVTLSCSPISGHRSVSWYQQTPGQGLQFLFEYFSETQRNKGNFPGRFSGRQFSNSRSEMNVSTLELGDSALYLCASSLAAGTEQYFGPGTRLTVT.